These 17 T cell receptor beta chains were all obtained from the same sample, sequenced in a study of cytomegalovirus exposure and HLA in healthy donors. It was with 60 Vbeta and 13 Jbeta primers that the PCR ran. Only in-frame clones appear in the TCRdb table, and some are missing; sequencing was by immunoSEQ multiplex PCR. Its clone listing holds over 200,000 clones. The sample taken for sequencing was PBMCs. The receptors were gathered from a woman under 40 in good health and CMV-seropositive.

The chain carries TRBV7-9 and TRBJ2-3; the match to TRBD2 covers 7 bases. Looked up from germline, CDR1 is SEHNR and CDR2 is FQNEAQ (reference sequence). The length of the CDR3 is 17 residues. V lost 3 bases and J lost 6; bases outside the gene matches: 15. CDR3 amino acids: CASSLTGTIGGLDTQYF. For the CDR3, the DNA is TGTGCCAGCAGCTTGACCGGGACTATTGGTGGGCTTGATACGCAGTATTTT.

V usage is TRBV7-2 and J usage is TRBJ2-7, with 8 bases aligning to TRBD1. This CDR3 region has 15 residues. CDR1 and CDR2 (germline): SGHTA, FQGNSA. The junction had 4 bases not matched to a gene; V was cut back by 1 base and J by 2 bases. CDR3 amino acids: CASSLGQGATYEQYF. The DNA of the CDR3 is TGTGCCAGCAGCTTAGGGCAGGGGGCTACCTACGAGCAGTACTTC.

The V call is TRBV19, the J call TRBJ1-5, with TRBD1 matching 8 bases. J was trimmed by 3 bases and V by 7 bases; bases with no gene match: 14. The CDR3 extends over 17 amino acids. Germline V lookup: CDR1 LNHDA, CDR2 SQIVND (reference sequence). CDR3 nucleotides: TGTGCCAGTACCTCAGTCGGACAGGGCAATTACAATCAGCCCCAGCATTTT. It translates to CASTSVGQGNYNQPQHF. The full variable domain, rest sourced from reference TRBV19 and TRBJ1-5, is DGGITQSPKYLFRKEGQNVTLSCEQNLNHDAMYWYRQDPGQGLRLIYYSQIVNDFQKGDIAEGYSVSREKKESFPLTVTSAQKNPTAFYLCASTSVGQGNYNQPQHFGDGTRLSIL.

The chain joins TRBV19 to TRBJ2-1, with unresolved D. Germline CDR1 and CDR2: LNHDA and SQIVND (reference sequence). The CDR3 consists of 15 residues. Trimming pared 3 bases from V and 0 bases from J, leaving 9 bases between. CDR3 sequence reads: CASSMSLSSYNEQFF. The CDR3 nucleotides are TGTGCCAGTAGTATGAGTCTTAGCTCCTACAATGAGCAGTTCTTC.

V gene TRBV5-6 combines with J gene TRBJ2-5; TRBD2 matches at 7 bases. Per the germline V gene, CDR1 is SGHDT and CDR2 is YYEEEE. This CDR3 spans 15 amino acids. V was clipped by 3 bases and J by 5 bases; unmatched bases: 10. CDR3 region: CASSSGGAGQETQYF. CDR3 nucleotide sequence: TGTGCCAGCAGCTCGGGGGGAGCAGGCCAGGAGACCCAGTACTTC.

The chain carries TRBV29-1 and TRBJ2-7; 8 nucleotides line up with TRBD2. The CDR3 totals 13 residues. Germline trimming cut 4 bases from V and 6 bases from J; bases unmatched to any gene: 8. Germline CDR1 and CDR2: SQVTM and ANQGSEA. The CDR3 sequence is CSVAVNSGGEQYF. CDR3 nucleotide sequence: TGCAGCGTTGCGGTAAACAGCGGGGGCGAGCAGTACTTC.

This chain uses TRBV5-1 with TRBJ2-2; tentatively, D is TRBD1 (5 bases). This CDR3 region has 15 residues. Germline V gene lookup returns CDR1 SGHRS and CDR2 YFSETQ. Trimming pared 0 bases from V and 7 bases from J, leaving 13 bases between. In nucleotides, the CDR3 is TGCGCCAGCAGCTTGGGCTCCAGGGCTGTCGGGGAGCTGTTTTTT. Its protein is CASSLGSRAVGELFF.

The chain combines TRBV7-2 with TRBJ2-3, with TRBD2 matching over 10 bases. Germline V gives CDR1 SGHTA, CDR2 FQGNSA. Trimming cost V 3 bases and J 4 bases; bases outside gene matches: 4. The CDR3 contains 15 residues. CDR3 bases: TGTGCCAGCAGCTTTAGCGGGAGGTCCCCAGATACGCAGTATTTT. Protein: CASSFSGRSPDTQYF.

This rearrangement joins TRBV5-1 to TRBJ2-1; the match to TRBD2 covers 12 bases. Germline V lookup: CDR1 SGHRS, CDR2 YFSETQ. The V and J ends lost 2 bases and 4 bases, in that order; junction bases with no gene match: 7. This CDR3 comprises 17 residues. This CDR3 is CASSFGLAGPEYNEQFF. The CDR3 DNA reads TGCGCCAGCAGCTTCGGACTAGCGGGACCCGAATACAATGAGCAGTTCTTC.

This chain uses TRBV28 with TRBJ1-5; possible D gene TRBD1, 6 bases. CDR3 length: 19 residues. Germline-derived CDR1 and CDR2 are MDHEN and SYDVKM. V lost 3 bases and J 0 bases, leaving 21 bases between the germline ends. The CDR3 sequence is CASSLDSPEGENSNQPQHF. CDR3 nucleotide sequence: TGTGCCAGCAGTTTGGACAGCCCCGAAGGGGAAAATAGCAATCAGCCCCAGCATTTT.

This chain joins TRBV7-9 and TRBJ2-7, with 14 bases identical to TRBD2. The CDR3 totals 18 residues. The germline gives CDR1 SEHNR, CDR2 FQNEAQ (reference sequence). V dropped 4 bases and J dropped 5; count of bases not matched to a gene: 13. This CDR3 is CASSYRQSGTSGSNEQYF. CDR3 DNA: TGTGCCAGCAGCTATAGACAGTCTGGGACTAGCGGGAGCAACGAGCAGTACTTC.

The V call is TRBV7-2, the J call TRBJ1-2; D not certain. The CDR3 runs to 12 residues. Germline lookup yields CDR1 SGHTA and CDR2 FQGNSA. V lost 2 bases to trimming and J lost 8 bases, with 9 bases between them. This chain's CDR3 is CASSLMGHGYTF. The DNA of the CDR3 is TGTGCCAGCAGCTTAATGGGCCACGGCTACACCTTC.

This chain connects TRBV6-5 to TRBJ2-5; the match to TRBD2 covers 8 bases. CDR1 and CDR2 from the germline V gene are MNHEY and SVGAGI. This CDR3 region has 13 residues. The ends lost 6 bases at V and 6 bases at J; junction bases unmatched: 6. The CDR3 loop reads CASSQGTRKTQYF. CDR3 in DNA: TGTGCCAGCAGCCAAGGGACTAGGAAGACCCAGTACTTC.

The J gene is TRBJ1-5, the V gene TRBV5-1; weak D call: TRBD1 (5 bases). V lost 3 bases, J lost 2 bases, and 12 bases lay in between. Germline values: CDR1 SGHRS, CDR2 YFSETQ. This CDR3 is built from 15 residues. The chain's CDR3 is CASSSTPGGNQPQHF. The CDR3, as DNA: TGCGCCAGCAGCTCTACCCCGGGGGGCAATCAGCCCCAGCATTTT.

The CDR3 DNA is TGCAGCGGATCCGGTAGGACAGGGCCCTACGAGCAGTACTTC. It specifies CSGSGRTGPYEQYF. J is TRBJ2-7 and V is TRBV29-1; 8 nucleotides line up with TRBD1. The germline gives CDR1 SQVTM, CDR2 ANQGSEA. This CDR3 has 14 residues. J gave up 2 bases and V 7 bases, and 10 bases lay outside the gene matches.

The CDR3 protein is CASSVAGTSAYNEQFF. The CDR3 DNA reads as TGTGCCAGCAGCGTAGCTGGGACTAGCGCCTACAATGAGCAGTTCTTC. The V gene is TRBV9, the J gene TRBJ2-1, with TRBD2 matching 10 bases. CDR3 length: 16 residues. Unmatched junction bases numbered 2, after V lost 0 bases and J lost 2 bases. The germline gives CDR1 SGDLS, CDR2 YYNGEE.

This sequence joins TRBV9 and TRBJ1-3, with unresolved D. The CDR3 has 14 amino acids. Looked up from germline, CDR1 is SGDLS and CDR2 is YYNGEE. The V gene lost 4 bases and the J gene lost 6 bases, with 14 bases spanning the gap. The CDR3 DNA follows: TGTGCCAGCAGCCAACGGAGCGCCTTAAACACCATATATTTT. Translated: CASSQRSALNTIYF.